The 20 T cell receptor beta chains in this list originate from one sample, sequenced in a study of control samples from healthy donors and cancer patients. Only in-frame clones appear in the TCRdb table, and some are missing; sequencing was by immunoSEQ multiplex PCR. The sample has around 45,000 clones; 70% to 75% are singletons. Sequencing was performed on formalin-fixed, paraffin-embedded tissue. The receptors derive from a male donor with melanoma.

The CDR3 bases are TGTGCCAGCAGAAGACCCAATGAGCAGTTCTTC. Residues: CASRRPNEQFF. This chain uses TRBV28 with TRBJ2-1; D gene uncertain. Germline V gene lookup returns CDR1 MDHEN and CDR2 SYDVKM. V was cut by 6 bases and J by 6 bases, with 6 bases left in between. CDR3 length equals 11 residues.

This chain connects TRBV5-1 to TRBJ2-7, with D possibly being TRBD2 (6 bases). Trimming removed 0 bases at V and 0 bases at J, with 13 bases between. Germline V gene sequence: CDR1 SGHRS, CDR2 YFSETQ. This CDR3 has 16 residues. The CDR3 sequence is CASSLEEGMSSYEQYF. The CDR3 region has the DNA TGCGCCAGCAGCTTGGAGGAGGGCATGAGCTCCTACGAGCAGTACTTC.

This clone was observed a single time. Possible read error: a much larger clone is one base away. The chain employs TRBV2 and TRBJ2-2; D possibly uses TRBD1 or TRBD2 (6 bases each). The CDR3 is made up of 13 amino acids. Trimming removed 7 bases from V and 9 bases from J, with 15 bases in between. CDR1 is SNHLY and CDR2 is FYNNEI in the germline V gene. The CDR3 protein is CASTGAKNRELFF. The CDR3 DNA is TGTGCCAGCACGGGGGCGAAGAACAGGGAGCTGTTTTTT.

The CDR3 DNA follows: TGTGCCAGCTCACCCCCGATCGCTCTGAACACTGAAGCTTTCTTT. This translates into CASSPPIALNTEAFF. V is TRBV18 and J is TRBJ1-1; D unclear. Germline CDR1 reads KGHSH; CDR2 reads LQKENI. Trimming shortened V by 3 bases and J by 0 bases, and 11 bases separated the two germline ends. The CDR3 has 15 residues.

This clone was seen once. V and J are TRBV7-6 and TRBJ2-7; the D gene is possibly TRBD2 (6 bases). Germline CDR1 is SGHVS and CDR2 is FNYEAQ. V lost 5 bases and J lost 3, with 17 bases in between. The CDR3 consists of 15 residues. The CDR3 reads CASSPRLAADYEQYF. In DNA form, the CDR3 reads TGTGCCAGCAGCCCACGGTTAGCGGCAGACTACGAGCAGTACTTC.

The chain joins TRBV30 to TRBJ1-1; D may be TRBD1 (5 bases). The CDR3 contains 14 residues. Germline CDR1 is GTSNPN and CDR2 is SVGIG (reference sequence). The V end lost 3 bases, the J end lost 4 bases, and 15 bases lay between the germline ends. CDR3 protein: CAWRLSGGITEAFF. Here the CDR3 DNA reads TGTGCCTGGAGGTTAAGCGGGGGAATCACTGAAGCTTTCTTT.

The rearrangement joins TRBV28 to TRBJ2-5, with 7 nucleotides matching TRBD2. The length of the CDR3 is 16 residues. The junction had 12 bases not matched to a gene; V was cut back by 6 bases and J by 2 bases. Germline V lookup: CDR1 MDHEN, CDR2 SYDVKM. As DNA, the CDR3 is TGTGCCAGCAGCACCGGAGCGGGACGAACTCAAGAGACCCAGTACTTC. Translated: CASSTGAGRTQETQYF.

The chain couples TRBV29-1 to TRBJ2-2; D gene ambiguous. V lost 4 bases to trimming and J lost 5 bases, with 11 bases between them. The CDR3 is made up of 13 amino acids. Germline V gene lookup returns CDR1 SQVTM and CDR2 ANQGSEA. The CDR3 sequence: CSVAPRLTGELFF. Here the CDR3 DNA reads TGCAGCGTTGCCCCGCGATTGACCGGGGAGCTGTTTTTT.

V usage is TRBV28 and J usage is TRBJ1-1; D call uncertain. This CDR3 spans 15 amino acids. Trimming took 7 bases from V and 3 from J, leaving 18 bases between them. Germline values: CDR1 MDHEN, CDR2 SYDVKM. CDR3 coding DNA: TGTGCCAGCAATCCCACCGGGGTTCTCGACACTGAAGCTTTCTTT. This gives the protein CASNPTGVLDTEAFF.

This clone was counted a single time. A junction end diverges from the germline sequence, so it may reflect a read error. The chain recombines TRBV5-1 with TRBJ1-1; a weak D match, TRBD1 (6 bases). Per the germline V gene, CDR1 is SGHRS and CDR2 is YFSETQ. The CDR3 has 16 amino acids. CDR3: CASSSPGGAPNTEVFF. In DNA form, the CDR3 reads TGTGCCAGCAGCTCCCCCGGGGGGGCTCCGAACACTGAAGTTTTCTTT.

The V call is TRBV19, the J call TRBJ1-5, with a possible D match to TRBD1 (6 bases). Deletions cut 5 bases from V and 0 bases from J, with 11 bases between. The length of the CDR3 is 15 residues. The germline gives CDR1 LNHDA, CDR2 SQIVND (reference sequence). The CDR3 region has the DNA TGTGCCAGTAGTTTCCAGGACAGTAGCAATCAGCCCCAGCATTTT. Its protein product is CASSFQDSSNQPQHF. Based on the CDR3 plus reference TRBV19 and TRBJ1-5, the full variable domain is DGGITQSPKYLFRKEGQNVTLSCEQNLNHDAMYWYRQDPGQGLRLIYYSQIVNDFQKGDIAEGYSVSREKKESFPLTVTSAQKNPTAFYLCASSFQDSSNQPQHFGDGTRLSIL.

J is TRBJ1-4 and V is TRBV25-1; tentatively, D is TRBD1 (5 bases). The V gene's germline CDR1 is MGHDK and CDR2 SYGVNS. The CDR3 extends over 15 amino acids. V was cut by 1 base and J by 3 bases, with 9 bases left in between. CDR3 nucleotides: TGTGCCAGCAGTGAATTGGTGGGGGCTAATGAAAAACTGTTTTTT. Protein product: CASSELVGANEKLFF. The full variable domain, its missing parts supplied by reference TRBV25-1 and TRBJ1-4, is EADIYQTPRYLVIGTGKKITLECSQTMGHDKMYWYQQDPGMELHLIHYSYGVNSTEKGDLSSESTVSRIRTEHFPLTLESARPSHTSQYLCASSELVGANEKLFFGSGTQLSVL.

This clone is a singleton in its sample. CDR3 region: CASSRTAVGSPLHF. As DNA, the CDR3 is TGCGCCAGCAGCCGGACAGCGGTGGGGTCACCCCTCCACTTT. The chain recombines TRBV5-1 with TRBJ1-6, with D possibly being TRBD1 (6 bases). In germline, CDR1 is SGHRS, CDR2 YFSETQ. V was cut by 4 bases and J by 10 bases, with 15 bases left in between. The length of the CDR3 is 14 residues.

V gene TRBV19 combines with J gene TRBJ1-1; the D is unclear. Germline V gene sequence: CDR1 LNHDA, CDR2 SQIVND (reference sequence). V lost 2 bases and J 1 base, leaving 11 bases between the germline ends. The CDR3 runs 15 residues. The CDR3 region is CASSIHSSGNTEAFF. The CDR3, as DNA: TGTGCCAGTAGTATACACAGCTCGGGGAACACTGAAGCTTTCTTT.

The V call is TRBV15, the J call TRBJ2-7, with D perhaps matching TRBD1 or TRBD2 (6 bases each). V gave up 0 bases and J gave up 2 bases, with 11 bases separating them. In germline, CDR1 is LNHNV, CDR2 YYDKDF (reference sequence). The CDR3 has 15 residues. DNA for the CDR3: TGTGCCACCAGCAGAGAGAGGGGGGTTGCCTACGAGCAGTACTTC. Translation: CATSRERGVAYEQYF.

DNA for the CDR3: TGTGCCAGCAGTAGACCCAGGGGCAATGGCTACACCTTC. Translating it yields CASSRPRGNGYTF. The chain carries TRBV6-5 and TRBJ1-2, with D possibly matching TRBD1 (6 bases). V was clipped by 5 bases and J by 6 bases, with 13 bases between them. The CDR3 totals 13 residues. Germline V gene lookup returns CDR1 MNHEY and CDR2 SVGAGI.

The rearrangement uses TRBV29-1 and TRBJ1-1; maybe TRBD1 (6 bases). The germline V and J ends were trimmed by 1 base and 4 bases, with 13 bases remaining between them. CDR3 length: 14 amino acids. Germline CDR1 and CDR2: SQVTM and ANQGSEA. The CDR3 DNA reads as TGCAGCGTTGAAGGGGGGGGGCTAGGCACTGAAGCTTTCTTT. The encoded protein is CSVEGGGLGTEAFF.

V usage is TRBV18 and J usage is TRBJ2-5, with D possibly being TRBD1 (7 bases). CDR1 is KGHSH and CDR2 is LQKENI in the germline V gene. CDR3 size: 13 residues. Trimming took off 3 bases at V and 5 bases at J, with 10 bases between the two ends. CDR3 sequence (DNA): TGTGCCAGCTCACCTGGAGGGGGCGAGACCCAGTACTTC. Translating it yields CASSPGGGETQYF.

This clone was seen once. The V call is TRBV28, the J call TRBJ1-1; D ambiguous. Between the trimmed V and J ends, which lost 3 bases and 1 base, there was a span of 12 bases. This CDR3 has 15 residues. CDR1 is MDHEN and CDR2 is SYDVKM in the germline V gene. The CDR3 loop reads CASSFVPGQNTEAFF. CDR3 bases: TGTGCCAGCAGTTTCGTACCCGGCCAGAACACTGAAGCTTTCTTT.

The V and J genes are TRBV10-3 and TRBJ2-7; 12 bases match TRBD1. J gave up 0 bases and V 5 bases, and 14 bases lay outside the gene matches. CDR1 and CDR2 from the germline V gene are ENHRY and SYGVKD. CDR3 length: 19 residues. This CDR3 reads CAISFRDRGPGAHSYEQYF. In nucleotides, the CDR3 is TGTGCCATCAGTTTTAGGGACAGGGGGCCAGGCGCCCACTCCTACGAGCAGTACTTC.